This is a list of T cell receptor beta chains from one sample in a study of T cell responses to AZD1222 COVID-19 vaccine. Sequencing was performed with immunoSEQ multiplex PCR; in TCRdb, only in-frame clones are kept and a portion is missing. Of 250,000 to 300,000 clones listed, 90% to 95% are singletons. The source was peripheral blood, collected 28 days after the second AZD1222 dose. The receptor source for this set is an adult who received the AZD1222 COVID-19 vaccine. Both conserved end residues are part of each CDR3. Fields, in order: V gene, CDR3 length, J gene, CDR3 protein.

v_call: TRBV5-4; cdr3_length: 15; j_call: TRBJ1-2; cdr3_aa: CASSPPGQGVEGYTF
v_call: TRBV5-1; cdr3_length: 16; j_call: TRBJ2-1; cdr3_aa: CASSLESGGRYNEQFF
v_call: TRBV7-8; cdr3_length: 13; j_call: TRBJ1-1; cdr3_aa: CASSFGRGTEAFF
v_call: TRBV28; cdr3_length: 14; j_call: TRBJ2-1; cdr3_aa: CASGGLAGVNEQFF
v_call: TRBV11-2; cdr3_length: 13; j_call: TRBJ1-1; cdr3_aa: CASSFVRDTEAFF
v_call: TRBV5-6; cdr3_length: 18; j_call: TRBJ2-3; cdr3_aa: CASSVGAGTSVFTDTQYF
v_call: TRBV7-9; cdr3_length: 16; j_call: TRBJ2-2; cdr3_aa: CASSPPMTGDTGELFF
v_call: TRBV7-3; cdr3_length: 15; j_call: TRBJ2-1; cdr3_aa: CASSSTSGVYNEQFF
v_call: TRBV28; cdr3_length: 15; j_call: TRBJ1-3; cdr3_aa: CASSAGQFSGNTIYF
v_call: TRBV15; cdr3_length: 13; j_call: TRBJ2-3; cdr3_aa: CATSRDFTDTQYF
v_call: TRBV2; cdr3_length: 14; j_call: TRBJ2-3; cdr3_aa: CASQGPWITDTQYF
v_call: TRBV6-5; cdr3_length: 14; j_call: TRBJ2-7; cdr3_aa: CASTLDRGRHEQYF
v_call: TRBV5-6; cdr3_length: 14; j_call: TRBJ1-2; cdr3_aa: CASSSQGIQGYGTF
v_call: TRBV11-2; cdr3_length: 14; j_call: TRBJ1-1; cdr3_aa: CASSPSYQNTEAFF
v_call: TRBV7-2; cdr3_length: 13; j_call: TRBJ1-1; cdr3_aa: CASSLRRNTEAFF
v_call: TRBV5-1; cdr3_length: 14; j_call: TRBJ2-1; cdr3_aa: CASSMGSSYNEQFF
v_call: TRBV2; cdr3_length: 12; j_call: TRBJ1-2; cdr3_aa: CASSAGFYGYTF
v_call: TRBV28; cdr3_length: 16; j_call: TRBJ2-4; cdr3_aa: CASSFGAGRSKNIQYF
v_call: TRBV5-5; cdr3_length: 15; j_call: TRBJ1-6; cdr3_aa: CASTHRQGKNSPLHF
v_call: TRBV10-2; cdr3_length: 15; j_call: TRBJ1-3; cdr3_aa: CAAATDRAPGNTIYF
v_call: TRBV6-1; cdr3_length: 12; j_call: TRBJ2-7; cdr3_aa: CASSEGGGWEYF
v_call: TRBV28; cdr3_length: 15; j_call: TRBJ1-2; cdr3_aa: CASSPHGLAHYGYTF
v_call: TRBV7-8; cdr3_length: 18; j_call: TRBJ1-1; cdr3_aa: CASSLVVRGAGMNTEAFF
v_call: TRBV10-3; cdr3_length: 19; j_call: TRBJ2-1; cdr3_aa: CAISESWASGSPQDNEQFF
v_call: TRBV9; cdr3_length: 16; j_call: TRBJ2-7; cdr3_aa: CASSLDPGGDQREQYF
v_call: TRBV5-1; cdr3_length: 15; j_call: TRBJ2-2; cdr3_aa: CASSPPVAGTGELFF
v_call: TRBV9; cdr3_length: 14; j_call: TRBJ1-1; cdr3_aa: CASSVGRPNTEAFF
v_call: TRBV6-6; cdr3_length: 14; j_call: TRBJ2-2; cdr3_aa: CASNRDANTGELFF
v_call: TRBV7-8; cdr3_length: 13; j_call: TRBJ1-4; cdr3_aa: CASSLGIREKLFF
v_call: TRBV5-1; cdr3_length: 14; j_call: TRBJ1-5; cdr3_aa: CASSTGGPGRPQHF
v_call: TRBV29-1; cdr3_length: 14; j_call: TRBJ2-2; cdr3_aa: CSVSGTGHTGELFF
v_call: TRBV2; cdr3_length: 14; j_call: TRBJ2-7; cdr3_aa: CASRADRTRYEQYF
v_call: TRBV28; cdr3_length: 14; j_call: TRBJ1-4; cdr3_aa: CASRQAGPNEKLFF
v_call: TRBV4-1; cdr3_length: 15; j_call: TRBJ2-7; cdr3_aa: CASSQRTSAPLEQYF
v_call: TRBV10-3; cdr3_length: 12; j_call: TRBJ2-2; cdr3_aa: CAISLYTGELFF
v_call: TRBV12-3/TRBV12-4; cdr3_length: 13; j_call: TRBJ1-1; cdr3_aa: CASSNLAGGRAFF
v_call: TRBV5-1; cdr3_length: 17; j_call: TRBJ2-3; cdr3_aa: CASSNYGTSGGTDTQYF
v_call: TRBV28; cdr3_length: 15; j_call: TRBJ1-2; cdr3_aa: CASSLRQGSYYGYTF
v_call: TRBV28; cdr3_length: 14; j_call: TRBJ1-6; cdr3_aa: CASSLGLGNSPLHF
v_call: TRBV11-2; cdr3_length: 18; j_call: TRBJ1-5; cdr3_aa: CASSLDALQGAFNQPQHF
v_call: TRBV6-9; cdr3_length: 13; j_call: TRBJ2-7; cdr3_aa: CASSYGLRNEQYF
v_call: TRBV12-3/TRBV12-4; cdr3_length: 13; j_call: TRBJ2-1; cdr3_aa: CASHRGLGNEQFF
v_call: TRBV10-3; cdr3_length: 16; j_call: TRBJ2-2; cdr3_aa: CAISESRPANTGELFF
v_call: TRBV18; cdr3_length: 15; j_call: TRBJ1-2; cdr3_aa: CASSPPRNRGDGYTF
v_call: TRBV4-1; cdr3_length: 15; j_call: TRBJ1-2; cdr3_aa: CASSQEGDRNYGYTF
v_call: TRBV19; cdr3_length: 16; j_call: TRBJ2-2; cdr3_aa: CASSTGGSSNTGELFF